The clone carrying this TCR beta chain occurred a few times. The data were obtained in a study of blood T cell repertoires in COVID-19. The overall study: PBMCs, B-cell-depleted T cells, or T cells provided the cDNA or gDNA that made up the material.

In the study's own analysis: Reference gene primer amplification in the assay estimated nucleated cell counts. Sequencing was performed with immunoSEQ multiplex PCR; in TCRdb, only in-frame clones are kept and a portion is missing. V, J and clone size derive from that table, while D and trimming were established from the DNA sequence. The data contain over 80,000 clones, over 70% of them singletons. Germline-derived CDR1 and CDR2 are LNHDA and SQIVND (reference sequence). V was pared by 7 bases and J by 2 bases, with 5 bases between. This CDR3 is 11 amino acids long. The origin of this receptor is a woman in her fifties or sixties with acute or convalescent COVID-19. Specimen: peripheral blood. The chain is built from TRBV19 and TRBJ1-1; D not resolved. CDR3 nucleotides: TGTGCCAGTATGTCAAACACTGAAGCTTTCTTT. It codes for CASMSNTEAFF.